This T cell receptor beta chain was sequenced in a study of cytotoxic CD8 clonotypes in ibrutinib-treated CLL. On the study more broadly: Among the samples, the mean was roughly 260,000 productive templates and fewer than 95,000 productive rearrangements. General study points: Baseline clonality, higher than in age-matched healthy donors, tracked circulating CD8+ T-cell counts. Under treatment, the uncommon public clonotypes either contracted or remained stable.

About this clone: Its antigen remains unknown.

Some clones are missing from TCRdb's copy, which holds only in-frame ones; the method was immunoSEQ multiplex PCR. The sample holds fewer than 50,000 clones, 60% to 80% seen once. Roughly 2 micrograms of genomic DNA, which was extracted from cryopreserved PBMCs, served as the material used for the TCR beta libraries. This CDR3 contains 14 residues. V lost 7 bases to trimming and J lost 3 bases, with 10 bases between them. Germline CDR1 reads SNHLY; CDR2 reads FYNNEI. Specimen: PBMCs, collected after 24 months of ibrutinib treatment. The rearrangement links TRBV2 to TRBJ2-6; D remains ambiguous. This clonotype originated in a human donor with chronic lymphocytic leukemia. The CDR3 protein is CASTGLRGANVLTF. CDR3 DNA: TGTGCCAGCACGGGCCTACGTGGGGCCAACGTCCTGACTTTC.